The 3 T cell receptor beta chains below all came from one sample that was sequenced in a study of T cell responses to AZD1222 COVID-19 vaccine. Clones were sequenced by immunoSEQ multiplex PCR, and TCRdb holds only the in-frame ones, with some missing. There are over 140,000 clones in the sample; nearly 95% occur only once, and roughly 3.6% lies in the top ten. The source was peripheral blood, collected 28 days after the second AZD1222 dose. Receptors originate from an adult who received the AZD1222 COVID-19 vaccine.

The CDR3 DNA reads as TGCGCCAGCAGCTTATCTGGGCACCGACCTGGAAACACCATATATTTT. Protein sequence: CASSLSGHRPGNTIYF. The chain combines TRBV5-1 with TRBJ1-3; D ambiguous. The CDR3 contains 16 residues. V lost 2 bases to trimming and J lost 2 bases, with 14 bases between them. Germline CDR1 reads SGHRS; CDR2 reads YFSETQ.

This rearrangement joins TRBV27 to TRBJ2-5; maybe TRBD2 (6 bases). The CDR3 is 16 residues long. The germline V and J ends were trimmed by 5 bases and 5 bases, with 21 bases remaining between them. Germline values: CDR1 MNHEY, CDR2 SMNVEV (reference sequence). CDR3 in DNA: TGTGCCAGCAGTCCACTGGGGGGTCGGGTCGGGGAGACCCAGTACTTC. Translation: CASSPLGGRVGETQYF.

The rearrangement joins TRBV6-5 to TRBJ1-1; D not certain. CDR3 length equals 15 residues. Trimming cost V 0 bases and J 0 bases, with 8 bases left between them. Looked up from germline, CDR1 is MNHEY and CDR2 is SVGAGI. CDR3 protein: CASSYSSKMNTEAFF. The CDR3 bases are TGTGCCAGCAGTTACTCTTCTAAAATGAACACTGAAGCTTTCTTT.